Listed below are T cell receptor beta chains from one sample, sequenced in a study of cytomegalovirus exposure and HLA in healthy donors. Only in-frame clones appear in the TCRdb table, and some are missing; sequencing was by immunoSEQ multiplex PCR. The sample table includes approximately 45,000 clones. Sequencing was done on a sample of PBMCs. The origin of the receptors is a male donor in good health and CMV-seronegative. CDR3s include the opening cysteine and the closing phenylalanine or tryptophan. The order of the fields is V gene, CDR3 protein.

TRBV7-9,CASSLAQGQGNQFF
TRBV11-2,CASNANNYEQYF
TRBV6-1,CASSPVLNQPQHF
TRBV7-9,CASSLAGGNQPQHF
TRBV27,CASSFDSRAETQYF
TRBV5-6,CASSSGVGWDNTGELFF
TRBV14,CASSAGTSNYNEQFF
TRBV15,CATSRQVSGGTDTQYF
TRBV6-1,CASSYGADQPQHF
TRBV7-8,CASSSPISGPSSDNEQFF
TRBV19,CASSHRGADGELFF
TRBV2,CASSELSLAGELFF
TRBV9,CASSVGSQGNTEAFF
TRBV11-2,CASSPIRGREVYEQYF
TRBV27,CASSNYRGYEQYF
TRBV5-6,CASSFKQNERRTTYNEQFF
TRBV19,CATGQGYNEQFF
TRBV6-5,CASRQKAGGMGEQYF
TRBV19,CASSTTGIEGYEQYF
TRBV7-2,CASSRGGPNTGELFF
TRBV11-2,CASSLGQFYEQYF
TRBV5-4,CASSLAREETQYF
TRBV10-1,CASSEGRGVNTGELFF
TRBV11-2,CASSPDRGAYNEQFF
TRBV6-5,CASSLDREGNTIYF
TRBV5-8,CASSFWATGANVLTF
TRBV7-2,CASSLVGTSGPSEQFF
TRBV4-1,CASSYGQLNTEAFF
TRBV11-2,CASSLGSSYNSPLHF
TRBV19,CASSRAGLNTEAFF
TRBV7-6,CASSSSPRGRASNEQFF
TRBV9,CASSADQGAVGGYTF
TRBV6-5,CASSVLAGDSDTQYF
TRBV2,CASRERQTWDTQYF
TRBV5-1,CASSLGDRENYGYTF
TRBV7-2,CASSLDRVGVEQYF
TRBV27,CASAGSRVAEAFF
TRBV19,CASREQGARNQPQHF
TRBV6-5,CASSYSGLALENQYF
TRBV7-3,CASSGQGGETQYF
TRBV28,CASRKPQGIYGYTF
TRBV5-5,CASSDGQVEKLFF
TRBV19,CASRSSGGNYGYTF
TRBV19,CASRDFDTQYF
TRBV5-4,CASSPAGTAKETQYF
TRBV27,CASSEAGGNEKLFF